The 5 T cell receptor beta chains below all came from one sample that was sequenced in a study of control samples from healthy donors and cancer patients. This table comes from immunoSEQ multiplex PCR, and its TCRdb copy is limited to in-frame clones, with some not included. The table has some 120,000 clones, more than 85% seen once. Sequenced input: blood. The source is a man younger than 35 in good health.

This chain joins TRBV5-6 and TRBJ2-1, with D perhaps being TRBD1 or TRBD2 (5 bases each). V lost 0 bases, J lost 0 bases, and 10 bases lay in between. This CDR3 has 16 amino acids. Germline CDR1 is SGHDT and CDR2 is YYEEEE. The CDR3 region has the DNA TGTGCCAGCAGCTTGGGTTCGGGGACCTCCTACAATGAGCAGTTCTTC. This gives the protein CASSLGSGTSYNEQFF.

V is TRBV5-6 and J is TRBJ2-1; D remains ambiguous. This CDR3 is built from 11 residues. With 4 bases removed from V and 16 bases from J, the gap between germline ends came to 15 bases. CDR1 is SGHDT and CDR2 is YYEEEE in the germline V gene. Written as DNA, the CDR3 is TGTGCCAGCAGCCGAAGACATGTTTTCTTCTTC. Translation gives CASSRRHVFFF.

The gene calls are TRBV5-4 and TRBJ2-2, with D perhaps TRBD1 (5 bases). The V gene's germline CDR1 is SGHNT and CDR2 YYREEE (reference sequence). Trimming took 2 bases from V and 5 from J, leaving 7 bases between them. The CDR3 has 13 amino acids. CDR3 nucleotides: TGTGCCAGCAGCTTCAGGGATACCGGGGAGCTGTTTTTT. Amino acids: CASSFRDTGELFF. Using reference TRBV5-4 and TRBJ2-2 for the parts outside the CDR3, the full variable domain is ETGVTQSPTHLIKTRGQQVTLRCSSQSGHNTVSWYQQALGQGPQFIFQYYREEENGRGNFPPRFSGLQFPNYSSELNVNALELDDSALYLCASSFRDTGELFFGEGSRLTVL.

The chain carries TRBV11-3 and TRBJ2-1, with a weak D call TRBD1 (5 bases). The germline V gene has CDR1 SGHNT and CDR2 YENEEA. Trimming took off 2 bases at V and 0 bases at J, with 11 bases between the two ends. There are 16 residues in the CDR3. CDR3 nucleotides: TGTGCCAGCAGCTTAAGCTTTGGGGCCTCCTACAATGAGCAGTTCTTC. Its protein product is CASSLSFGASYNEQFF.

The rearrangement joins TRBV25-1 to TRBJ2-1, with D tentatively TRBD1 (5 bases). CDR1 is MGHDK, CDR2 SYGVNS, per germline. Deletions cut 2 bases from V and 4 bases from J, with 12 bases between. The length of the CDR3 is 15 residues. CDR3 in DNA: TGTGCCAGCAGTGAACAAGGACATCCTTACAATGAGCAGTTCTTC. It is translated as CASSEQGHPYNEQFF.